A single sample is the source of the 15 T cell receptor beta chains below, sequenced in a study of regulatory dendritic cells for organ transplantation. The table came from immunoSEQ multiplex PCR; TCRdb's copy has only in-frame clones and leaves some out. The sample contains under 30,000 clones, 75% to 80% of which appear only once. The sample consisted of memory CD4+ T cells from blood. As to subset: CD45RO+ memory T cells. The origin of the receptors is a human donor in good health.

The rearrangement links TRBV10-3 to TRBJ1-2, with TRBD1 matching over 9 bases. The V gene end was trimmed by 3 bases and the J gene end by 6 bases; junction bases not matched to a gene: 8. CDR3 length equals 15 residues. Germline CDR1 and CDR2: ENHRY and SYGVKD. The CDR3, as DNA: TGTGCCATCAGTGAACGTCCCGGGACAGGGAATGGCTACACCTTC. Its protein is CAISERPGTGNGYTF.

The rearrangement links TRBV6-1 to TRBJ2-5, with D perhaps being TRBD1 or TRBD2 (5 bases each). The J call could be wrong; TRBJ2-7 is a better fit for the DNA end. Germline V gene sequence: CDR1 MNHNS, CDR2 SASEGT. The CDR3 contains 15 residues. The CDR3 loop is CASSEMGRVSYEQYF. The CDR3 nucleotides are TGTGCCAGCAGTGAGATGGGACGGGTCTCCTACGAGCAGTACTTC.

V gene TRBV4-3 combines with J gene TRBJ1-1; D remains ambiguous. This CDR3 has 15 residues. CDR1 and CDR2 (germline): LGHNA, YSLEER. V lost 4 bases and J 0 bases, leaving 12 bases between the germline ends. In DNA, the CDR3 is TGCGCCAGCAGCCTAGAAGTAAGAATGAACACTGAAGCTTTCTTT. Its protein is CASSLEVRMNTEAFF.

This chain links TRBV4-3 with TRBJ2-3; weak D call: TRBD2 (5 bases). Germline V gene data show CDR1 as LGHNA and CDR2 as YSLEER. The germline V and J ends were trimmed by 1 base and 0 bases, with 8 bases remaining between them. CDR3 length: 15 amino acids. Here the CDR3 DNA reads TGCGCCAGCAGCCAAGGAGGGAGCAGCACAGATACGCAGTATTTT. Residues: CASSQGGSSTDTQYF.

V and J are TRBV5-5 and TRBJ2-1; perhaps TRBD1 as D (5 bases). Germline assignment: CDR1 SGHKS and CDR2 YYEKEE (reference sequence). Trimming pared 8 bases from V and 8 bases from J, leaving 17 bases between. This CDR3 has 13 amino acids. This CDR3 reads CASRQRLSDEQFF. CDR3 DNA sequence: TGTGCCAGTCGACAGAGGTTGTCCGATGAGCAGTTCTTC.

This chain joins TRBV29-1 and TRBJ1-6; D is undetermined. Trimming shortened V by 8 bases and J by 7 bases, and 15 bases separated the two germline ends. The CDR3 covers 13 residues. CDR1 is SQVTM and CDR2 is ANQGSEA in the germline V gene. CDR3 sequence reads: CSFQQELNSPLHF. The CDR3 DNA is TGCAGCTTTCAGCAGGAGTTAAATTCACCCCTCCACTTT.

V is TRBV4-2 and J is TRBJ1-2; D is uncertain. V was clipped by 0 bases and J by 7 bases, with 15 bases between them. The germline V gene has CDR1 LGHNA and CDR2 YNFKEQ. The CDR3 loop spans 15 amino acids. CDR3 coding DNA: TGTGCCAGCAGCCAAGATCCCGACGGAGTATTTGGCTACACCTTC. It is translated as CASSQDPDGVFGYTF.

V usage is TRBV27 and J usage is TRBJ1-5; D is unclear. CDR1 and CDR2 from the germline V gene are MNHEY and SMNVEV (reference sequence). The V gene lost 2 bases and the J gene lost 6 bases, with 14 bases spanning the gap. The CDR3 length is 15 residues. The CDR3 here is CASSLEDPRGQPQHF. CDR3 nucleotides: TGTGCCAGCAGTTTAGAGGACCCCCGGGGTCAGCCCCAGCATTTT.

This clone has more than one count but fewer than ten. This chain joins TRBV27 and TRBJ1-6; the match to TRBD1 covers 10 bases. The CDR3 is 16 residues long. Trimming cost V 4 bases and J 3 bases; bases outside gene matches: 3. In germline, CDR1 is MNHEY, CDR2 SMNVEV (reference sequence). The CDR3 region is CASSSRTGGYNSPLHF. In DNA, the CDR3 is TGTGCCAGCAGTTCAAGGACAGGGGGCTATAATTCACCCCTCCACTTT.

The chain uses TRBV9 and TRBJ2-1, with D unresolved. CDR3 length: 15 amino acids. The V and J ends lost 2 bases and 4 bases respectively, with 13 bases between them. Germline V lookup: CDR1 SGDLS, CDR2 YYNGEE. The CDR3 sequence: CASSVLGEEYNEQFF. The CDR3 DNA reads as TGTGCCAGCAGCGTCCTCGGAGAGGAGTACAATGAGCAGTTCTTC.

The rearrangement links TRBV7-2 to TRBJ2-2; no reliable D call. This CDR3 spans 13 amino acids. The germline gives CDR1 SGHTA, CDR2 FQGNSA. Trimming cost V 2 bases and J 4 bases, with 5 bases left between them. The CDR3 sequence: CASSLYSTGELFF. The CDR3 coding sequence is TGTGCCAGCAGCTTATACAGCACCGGGGAGCTGTTTTTT.

This rearrangement joins TRBV18 to TRBJ2-1; the D call may be TRBD1 or TRBD2 (5 bases each). The CDR3 consists of 16 residues. V was clipped by 1 base and J by 7 bases, with 17 bases between them. The germline CDR1 and CDR2 sequences are KGHSH and LQKENI. The CDR3 DNA reads TGTGCCAGCTCACCACTGGGACGGACCCCCGGGAATGAGCAGTTCTTC. This codes for CASSPLGRTPGNEQFF.

On this clone itself: One end of the junction fails to match germline, which may point to a read error. Other DNA sequences within the sample encode an identical CDR3. The chain has TRBV2 and TRBJ2-3; weak D call: TRBD2 (5 bases). The CDR3 covers 15 residues. The germline CDR1 and CDR2 sequences are SNHLY and FYNNEI. In DNA form, the CDR3 reads TGTGCCAGCAGTGATTTGCAGTCTAGCACAGATACACAGTATTTT. It codes for CASSDLQSSTDTQYF.

This sequence joins TRBV19 and TRBJ2-7; D unresolved. V was clipped by 1 base and J by 2 bases, with 9 bases between them. CDR3 length: 14 amino acids. Germline V gene lookup returns CDR1 LNHDA and CDR2 SQIVND (reference sequence). The CDR3 nucleotides are TGTGCCAGTAGTATAGCTTTGCAGGCCTACGAGCAGTACTTC. Translated: CASSIALQAYEQYF. Supplemented by reference TRBV19 and TRBJ2-7, the full variable domain reads DGGITQSPKYLFRKEGQNVTLSCEQNLNHDAMYWYRQDPGQGLRLIYYSQIVNDFQKGDIAEGYSVSREKKESFPLTVTSAQKNPTAFYLCASSIALQAYEQYFGPGTRLTVT.

Only a few counts were recorded for this clone. CDR3 nucleotides: TGTGCCTGGGGGACTATCGCTGAGCAGTTCTTC. This codes for CAWGTIAEQFF. The genes are TRBV30 and TRBJ2-1; 7 positions match TRBD2. The J segment lost 9 bases and the V segment lost 5 bases, leaving 4 bases of the junction unmatched. This CDR3 contains 11 residues. In germline, CDR1 is GTSNPN, CDR2 SVGIG (reference sequence).